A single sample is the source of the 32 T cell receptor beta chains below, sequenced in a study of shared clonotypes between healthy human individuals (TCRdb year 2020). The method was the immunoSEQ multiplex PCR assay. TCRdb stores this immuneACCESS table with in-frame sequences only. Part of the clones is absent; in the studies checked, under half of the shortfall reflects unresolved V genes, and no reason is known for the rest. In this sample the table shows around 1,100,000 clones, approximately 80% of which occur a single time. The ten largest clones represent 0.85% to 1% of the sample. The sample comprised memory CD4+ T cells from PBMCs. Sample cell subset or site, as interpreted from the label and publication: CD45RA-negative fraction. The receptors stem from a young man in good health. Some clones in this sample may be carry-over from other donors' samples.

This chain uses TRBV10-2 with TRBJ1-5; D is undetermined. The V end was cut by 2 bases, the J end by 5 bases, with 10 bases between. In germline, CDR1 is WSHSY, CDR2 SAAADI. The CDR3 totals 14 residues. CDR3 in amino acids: CASSERETDQPQHF. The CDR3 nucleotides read TGCGCCAGCAGTGAGAGGGAAACAGATCAGCCCCAGCATTTT.

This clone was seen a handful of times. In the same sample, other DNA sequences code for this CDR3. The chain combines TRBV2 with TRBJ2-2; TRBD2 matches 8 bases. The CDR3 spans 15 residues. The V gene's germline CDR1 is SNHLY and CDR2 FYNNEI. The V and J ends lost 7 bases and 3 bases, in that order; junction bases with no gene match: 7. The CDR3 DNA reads TGTGCCAGCACGCGACTAGCGTGGGACACCGGGGAGCTGTTTTTT. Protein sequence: CASTRLAWDTGELFF.

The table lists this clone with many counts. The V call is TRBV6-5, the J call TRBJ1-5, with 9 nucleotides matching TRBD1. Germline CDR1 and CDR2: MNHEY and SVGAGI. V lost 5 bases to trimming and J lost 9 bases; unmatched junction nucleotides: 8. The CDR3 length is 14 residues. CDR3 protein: CASSKRTGVGPQHF. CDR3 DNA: TGTGCCAGCAGTAAACGGACAGGGGTTGGGCCCCAGCATTTT.

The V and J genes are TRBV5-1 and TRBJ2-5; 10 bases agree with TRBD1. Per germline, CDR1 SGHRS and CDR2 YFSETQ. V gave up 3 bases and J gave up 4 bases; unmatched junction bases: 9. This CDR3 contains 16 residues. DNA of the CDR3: TGCGCCAGCAGCTCCGGGGGACAGGGGCTTGGAGAGACCCAGTACTTC. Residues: CASSSGGQGLGETQYF.

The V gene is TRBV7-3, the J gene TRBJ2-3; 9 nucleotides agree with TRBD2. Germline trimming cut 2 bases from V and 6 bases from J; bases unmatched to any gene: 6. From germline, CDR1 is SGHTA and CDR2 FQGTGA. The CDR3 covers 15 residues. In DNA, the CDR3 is TGTGCCAGCAGCTTACGCGGGAGGGCGTCGGATACGCAGTATTTT. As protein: CASSLRGRASDTQYF.

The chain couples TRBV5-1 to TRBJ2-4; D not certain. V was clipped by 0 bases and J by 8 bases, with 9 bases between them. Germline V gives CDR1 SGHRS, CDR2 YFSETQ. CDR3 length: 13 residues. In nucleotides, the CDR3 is TGCGCCAGCAGCTTGGGGAGTATGGACATTCAGTACTTC. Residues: CASSLGSMDIQYF.

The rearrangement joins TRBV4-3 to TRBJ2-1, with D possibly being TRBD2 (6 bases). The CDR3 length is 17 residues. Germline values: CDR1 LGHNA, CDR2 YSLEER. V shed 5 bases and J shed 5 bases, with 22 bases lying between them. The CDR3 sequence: CASSFLLRAGIDNEQFF. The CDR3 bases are TGCGCCAGCAGCTTTTTACTTCGGGCGGGAATCGACAATGAGCAGTTCTTC.

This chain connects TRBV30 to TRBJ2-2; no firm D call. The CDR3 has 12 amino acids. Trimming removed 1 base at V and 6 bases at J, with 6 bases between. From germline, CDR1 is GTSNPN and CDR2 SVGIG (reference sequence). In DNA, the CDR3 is TGTGCCTGGAGTGGGGCACCCGGGGAGCTGTTTTTT. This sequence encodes CAWSGAPGELFF.

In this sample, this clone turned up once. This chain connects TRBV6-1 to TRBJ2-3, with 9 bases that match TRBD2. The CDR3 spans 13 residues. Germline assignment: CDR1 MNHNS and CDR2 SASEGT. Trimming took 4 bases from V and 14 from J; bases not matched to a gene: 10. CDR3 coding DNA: TGTGCCAGCAGTGCACCCGGGACTAGCCTTCGGTATTTT. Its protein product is CASSAPGTSLRYF.

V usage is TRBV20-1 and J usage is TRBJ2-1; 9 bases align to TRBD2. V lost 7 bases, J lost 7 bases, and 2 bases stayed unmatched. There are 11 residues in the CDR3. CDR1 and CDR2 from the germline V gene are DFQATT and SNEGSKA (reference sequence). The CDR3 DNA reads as TGCAGTGTTGCGGGAGGGAATGAGCAGTTCTTC. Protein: CSVAGGNEQFF.

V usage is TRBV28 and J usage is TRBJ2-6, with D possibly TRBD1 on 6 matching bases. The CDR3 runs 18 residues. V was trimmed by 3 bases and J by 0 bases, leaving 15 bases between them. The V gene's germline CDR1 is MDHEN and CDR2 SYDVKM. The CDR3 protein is CASSLRQGRNSGANVLTF. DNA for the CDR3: TGTGCCAGCAGTTTGAGGCAGGGGAGAAACTCTGGGGCCAACGTCCTGACTTTC.

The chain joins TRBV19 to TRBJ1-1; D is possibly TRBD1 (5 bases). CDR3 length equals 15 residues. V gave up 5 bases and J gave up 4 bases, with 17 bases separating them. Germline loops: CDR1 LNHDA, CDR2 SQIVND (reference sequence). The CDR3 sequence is CASSSHPRGGTEAFF. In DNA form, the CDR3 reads TGTGCCAGTAGTTCGCATCCTCGGGGGGGCACTGAAGCTTTCTTT. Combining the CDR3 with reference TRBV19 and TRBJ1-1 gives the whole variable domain DGGITQSPKYLFRKEGQNVTLSCEQNLNHDAMYWYRQDPGQGLRLIYYSQIVNDFQKGDIAEGYSVSREKKESFPLTVTSAQKNPTAFYLCASSSHPRGGTEAFFGQGTRLTVV.

The CDR3 DNA is TGCGCCAGCAGCTTGGCAGGGGACGGGCTCGCAGATACGCAGTATTTT. This gives the protein CASSLAGDGLADTQYF. The chain uses TRBV5-1 and TRBJ2-3, with D maybe TRBD1 (6 bases). Germline values: CDR1 SGHRS, CDR2 YFSETQ. Trimming took off 0 bases at V and 4 bases at J, with 15 bases between the two ends. The CDR3 is made up of 16 amino acids.

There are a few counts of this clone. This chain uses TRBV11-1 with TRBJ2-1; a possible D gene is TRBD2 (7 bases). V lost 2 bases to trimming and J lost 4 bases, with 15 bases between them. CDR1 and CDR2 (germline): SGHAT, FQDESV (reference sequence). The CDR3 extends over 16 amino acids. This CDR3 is CASSLIRRGQYNEQFF. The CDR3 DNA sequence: TGTGCCAGCAGCTTAATTCGGCGGGGGCAATACAATGAGCAGTTCTTC.

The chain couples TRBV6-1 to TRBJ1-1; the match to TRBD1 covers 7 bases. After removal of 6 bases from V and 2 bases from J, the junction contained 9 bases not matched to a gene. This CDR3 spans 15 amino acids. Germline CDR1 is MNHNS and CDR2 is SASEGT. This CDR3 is CASRMEGAGNTEAFF. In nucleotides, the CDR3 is TGTGCCAGCAGGATGGAGGGGGCAGGAAACACTGAAGCTTTCTTT.

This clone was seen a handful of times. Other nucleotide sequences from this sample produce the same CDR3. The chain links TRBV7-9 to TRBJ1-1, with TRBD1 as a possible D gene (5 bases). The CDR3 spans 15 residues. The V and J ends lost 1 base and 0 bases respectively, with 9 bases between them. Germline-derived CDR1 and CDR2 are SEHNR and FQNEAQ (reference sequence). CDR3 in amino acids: CASSLGGRVNTEAFF. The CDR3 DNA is TGTGCCAGCAGCTTAGGTGGCAGGGTGAACACTGAAGCTTTCTTT.

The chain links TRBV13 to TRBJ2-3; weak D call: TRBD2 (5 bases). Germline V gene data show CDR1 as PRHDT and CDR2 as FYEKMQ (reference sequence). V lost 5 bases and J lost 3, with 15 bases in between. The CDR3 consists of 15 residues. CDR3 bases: TGTGCCAGCAGCCCCGAGGGTTCTGGGACAGATACGCAGTATTTT. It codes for CASSPEGSGTDTQYF.

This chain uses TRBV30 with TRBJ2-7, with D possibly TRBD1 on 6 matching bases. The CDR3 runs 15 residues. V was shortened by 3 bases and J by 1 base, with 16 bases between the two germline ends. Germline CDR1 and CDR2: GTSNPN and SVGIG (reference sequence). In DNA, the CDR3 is TGTGCCTGGAGCGGTAAACAGGGCGGTTCCTACGAGCAGTACTTC. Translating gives CAWSGKQGGSYEQYF. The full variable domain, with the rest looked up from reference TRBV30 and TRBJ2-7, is SQTIHQWPATLVQPVGSPLSLECTVEGTSNPNLYWYRQAAGRGLQLLFYSVGIGQISSEVPQNLSASRPQDRQFILSSKKLLLSDSGFYLCAWSGKQGGSYEQYFGPGTRLTVT.

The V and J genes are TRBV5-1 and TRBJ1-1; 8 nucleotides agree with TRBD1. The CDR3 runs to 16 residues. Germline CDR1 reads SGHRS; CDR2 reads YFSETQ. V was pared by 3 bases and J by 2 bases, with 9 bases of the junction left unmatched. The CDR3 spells CASSSSTGALNTEAFF. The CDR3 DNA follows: TGCGCCAGCAGCTCCTCGACAGGGGCTCTCAACACTGAAGCTTTCTTT.

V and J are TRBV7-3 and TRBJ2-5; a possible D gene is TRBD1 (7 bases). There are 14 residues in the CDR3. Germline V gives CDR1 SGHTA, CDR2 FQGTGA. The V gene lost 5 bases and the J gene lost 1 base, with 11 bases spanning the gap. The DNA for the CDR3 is TGTGCCAGCAGCCCAGGGGGACTCCAAGAGACCCAGTACTTC. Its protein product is CASSPGGLQETQYF.

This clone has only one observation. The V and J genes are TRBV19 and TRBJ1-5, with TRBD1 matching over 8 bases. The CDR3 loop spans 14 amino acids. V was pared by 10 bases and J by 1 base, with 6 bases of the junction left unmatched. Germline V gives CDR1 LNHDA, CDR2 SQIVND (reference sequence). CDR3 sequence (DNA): TGTGCCACCCGTCGACAGGGGAGCAATCAGCCCCAGCATTTT. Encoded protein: CATRRQGSNQPQHF.

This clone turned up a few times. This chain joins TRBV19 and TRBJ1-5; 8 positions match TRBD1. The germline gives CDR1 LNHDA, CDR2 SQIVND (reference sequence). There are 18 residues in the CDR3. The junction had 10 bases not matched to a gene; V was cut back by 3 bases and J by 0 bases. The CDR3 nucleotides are TGTGCCAGTAGTATTGAGCCGGGACAGGTGTATAGCAATCAGCCCCAGCATTTT. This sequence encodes CASSIEPGQVYSNQPQHF.

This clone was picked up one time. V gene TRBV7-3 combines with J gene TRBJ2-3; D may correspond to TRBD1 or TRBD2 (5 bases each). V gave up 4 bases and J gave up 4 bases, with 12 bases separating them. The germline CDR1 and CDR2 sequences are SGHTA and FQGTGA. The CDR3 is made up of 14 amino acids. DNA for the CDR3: TGTGCCAGCAGCTCCACGACAGCGGCAGATACGCAGTATTTT. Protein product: CASSSTTAADTQYF.

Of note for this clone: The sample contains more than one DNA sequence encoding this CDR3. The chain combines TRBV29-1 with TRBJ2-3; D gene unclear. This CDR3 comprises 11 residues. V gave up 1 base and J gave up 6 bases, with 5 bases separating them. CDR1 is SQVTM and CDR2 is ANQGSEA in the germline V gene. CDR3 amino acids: CSVEGADTQYF. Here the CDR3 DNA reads TGCAGCGTTGAAGGGGCGGATACGCAGTATTTT.

CDR3 residues: CASSLYPGVNEQYF. The CDR3 DNA sequence: TGTGCCAGCAGCTTGTATCCAGGGGTCAACGAGCAGTACTTC. This chain joins TRBV5-4 and TRBJ2-7, with TRBD1 as a possible D gene (6 bases). Trimming took off 1 base at V and 5 bases at J, with 13 bases between the two ends. CDR3 size: 14 residues. Germline loops: CDR1 SGHNT, CDR2 YYREEE (reference sequence).

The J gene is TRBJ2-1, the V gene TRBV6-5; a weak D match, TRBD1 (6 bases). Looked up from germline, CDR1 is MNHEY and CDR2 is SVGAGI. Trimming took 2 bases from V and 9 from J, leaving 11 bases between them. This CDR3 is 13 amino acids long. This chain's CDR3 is CASSYHREGEQFF. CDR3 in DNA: TGTGCCAGCAGTTACCACAGGGAAGGTGAGCAGTTCTTC.

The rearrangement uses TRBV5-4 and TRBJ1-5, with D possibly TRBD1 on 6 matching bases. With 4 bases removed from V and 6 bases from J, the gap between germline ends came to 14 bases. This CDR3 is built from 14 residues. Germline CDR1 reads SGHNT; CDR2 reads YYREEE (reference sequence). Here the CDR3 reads CASSPAGAGQPQHF. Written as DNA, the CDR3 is TGTGCCAGCAGCCCGGCAGGGGCGGGTCAGCCCCAGCATTTT.

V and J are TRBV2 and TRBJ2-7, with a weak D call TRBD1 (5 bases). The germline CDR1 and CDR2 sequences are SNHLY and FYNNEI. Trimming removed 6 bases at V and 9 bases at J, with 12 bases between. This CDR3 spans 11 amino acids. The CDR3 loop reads CASRDMDRQYF. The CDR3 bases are TGTGCCAGCAGGGACATGGATCGGCAGTACTTC.

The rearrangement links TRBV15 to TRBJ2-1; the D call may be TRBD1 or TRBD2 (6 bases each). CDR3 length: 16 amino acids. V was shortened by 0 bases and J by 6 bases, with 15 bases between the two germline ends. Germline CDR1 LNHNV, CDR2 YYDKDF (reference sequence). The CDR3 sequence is CATSRDPEGGRNEQFF. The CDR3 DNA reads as TGTGCCACCAGCAGAGACCCGGAGGGGGGTCGCAATGAGCAGTTCTTC.

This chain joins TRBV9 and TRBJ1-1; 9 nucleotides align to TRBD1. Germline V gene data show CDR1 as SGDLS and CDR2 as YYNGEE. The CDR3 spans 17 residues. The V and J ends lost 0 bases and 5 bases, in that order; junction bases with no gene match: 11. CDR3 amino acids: CASSVDPPGQGRTEAFF. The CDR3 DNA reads TGTGCCAGCAGCGTAGACCCCCCCGGACAGGGGCGGACTGAAGCTTTCTTT.

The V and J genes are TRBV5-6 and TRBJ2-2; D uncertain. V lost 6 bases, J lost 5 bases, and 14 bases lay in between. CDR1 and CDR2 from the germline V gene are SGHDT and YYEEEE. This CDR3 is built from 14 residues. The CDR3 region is CASTALGGTGELFF. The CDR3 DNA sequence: TGTGCCAGCACCGCCCTGGGCGGAACCGGGGAGCTGTTTTTT.

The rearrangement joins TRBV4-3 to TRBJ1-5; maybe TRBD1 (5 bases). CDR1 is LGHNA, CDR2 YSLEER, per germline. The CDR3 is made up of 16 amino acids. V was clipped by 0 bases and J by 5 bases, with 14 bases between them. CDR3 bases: TGCGCCAGCAGCCAAGAACCGGGACGGAACGATCAGCCCCAGCATTTT. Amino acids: CASSQEPGRNDQPQHF.